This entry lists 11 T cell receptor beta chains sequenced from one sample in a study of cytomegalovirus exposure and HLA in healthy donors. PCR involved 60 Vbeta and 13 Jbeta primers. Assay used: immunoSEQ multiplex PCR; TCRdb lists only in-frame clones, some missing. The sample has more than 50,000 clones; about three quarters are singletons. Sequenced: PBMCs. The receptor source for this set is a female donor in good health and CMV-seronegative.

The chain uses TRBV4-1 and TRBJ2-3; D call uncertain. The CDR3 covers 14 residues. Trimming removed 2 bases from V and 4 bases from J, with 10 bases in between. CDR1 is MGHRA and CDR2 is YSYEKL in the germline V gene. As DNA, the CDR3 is TGCGCCAGCAGCCAAACGAACGCGGCAGATACGCAGTATTTT. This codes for CASSQTNAADTQYF.

The CDR3 protein is CASSPWTGKETQYF. In DNA form, the CDR3 reads TGTGCCAGCAGCCCCTGGACAGGGAAAGAGACCCAGTACTTC. The J gene is TRBJ2-5, the V gene TRBV7-9, with 8 positions matching TRBD1. CDR3 length equals 14 residues. The junction had 5 bases not matched to a gene; V was cut back by 5 bases and J by 3 bases. Germline V gives CDR1 SEHNR, CDR2 FQNEAQ (reference sequence).

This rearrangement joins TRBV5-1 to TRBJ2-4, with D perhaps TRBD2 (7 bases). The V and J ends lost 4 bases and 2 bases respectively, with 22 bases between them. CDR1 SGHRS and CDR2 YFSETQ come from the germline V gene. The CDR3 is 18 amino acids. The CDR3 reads CASSPAQRRGGTKNIQYF. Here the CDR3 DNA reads TGCGCCAGCAGCCCAGCCCAAAGGAGGGGGGGAACCAAAAACATTCAGTACTTC.

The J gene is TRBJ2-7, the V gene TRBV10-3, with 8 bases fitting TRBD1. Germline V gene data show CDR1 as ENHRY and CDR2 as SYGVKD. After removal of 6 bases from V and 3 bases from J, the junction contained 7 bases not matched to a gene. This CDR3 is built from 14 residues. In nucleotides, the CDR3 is TGTGCCATCAGAGAACAGGGGGGAGACTACGAGCAGTACTTC. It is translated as CAIREQGGDYEQYF.

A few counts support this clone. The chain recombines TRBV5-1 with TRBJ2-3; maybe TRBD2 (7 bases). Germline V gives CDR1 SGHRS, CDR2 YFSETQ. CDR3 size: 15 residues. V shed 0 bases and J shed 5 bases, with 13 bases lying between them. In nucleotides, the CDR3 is TGCGCCAGCAGCTTGGGAGGGGGGGGCAGAGATACGCAGTATTTT. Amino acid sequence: CASSLGGGGRDTQYF. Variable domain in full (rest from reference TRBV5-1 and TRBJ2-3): KAGVTQTPRYLIKTRGQQVTLSCSPISGHRSVSWYQQTPGQGLQFLFEYFSETQRNKGNFPGRFSGRQFSNSRSEMNVSTLELGDSALYLCASSLGGGGRDTQYFGPGTRLTVL.

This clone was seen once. The DNA of the CDR3 is TGTGCCAGTAGGGACTTGAACACCGGGGAGCTGTTTTTT. Its protein product is CASRDLNTGELFF. This chain joins TRBV19 and TRBJ2-2, with D perhaps matching TRBD2 (5 bases). The CDR3 contains 13 residues. Per the germline V gene, CDR1 is LNHDA and CDR2 is SQIVND (reference sequence). Trimming shortened V by 6 bases and J by 1 base, and 6 bases separated the two germline ends.

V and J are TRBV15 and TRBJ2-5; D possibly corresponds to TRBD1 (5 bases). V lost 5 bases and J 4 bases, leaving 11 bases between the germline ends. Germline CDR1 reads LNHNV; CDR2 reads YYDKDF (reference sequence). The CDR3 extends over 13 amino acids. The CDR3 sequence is CATSDQGLETQYF. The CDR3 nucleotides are TGTGCCACCAGCGACCAGGGCTTAGAGACCCAGTACTTC.

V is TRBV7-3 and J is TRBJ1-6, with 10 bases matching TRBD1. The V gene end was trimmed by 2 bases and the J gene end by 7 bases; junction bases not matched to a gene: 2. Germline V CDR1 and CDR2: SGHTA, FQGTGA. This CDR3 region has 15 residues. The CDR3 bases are TGTGCCAGCAGCTTAGGACAGGGGGGGAATTCACCCCTCCACTTT. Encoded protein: CASSLGQGGNSPLHF.

CDR3 coding DNA: TGTGCCAGCAGTTATACTAGCGGGGAGACCCAGTACTTC. Translated, it gives CASSYTSGETQYF. This rearrangement joins TRBV6-5 to TRBJ2-5; 9 nucleotides line up with TRBD2. The CDR3 has 13 amino acids. Trimming cost V 3 bases and J 5 bases; bases outside gene matches: 1. Germline-derived CDR1 and CDR2 are MNHEY and SVGAGI.

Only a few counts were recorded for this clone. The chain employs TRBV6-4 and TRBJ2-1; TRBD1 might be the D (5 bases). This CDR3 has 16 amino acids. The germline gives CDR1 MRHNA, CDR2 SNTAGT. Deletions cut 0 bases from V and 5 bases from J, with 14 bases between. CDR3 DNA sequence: TGTGCCAGCAGTGACTCCCCAGGGAAGGGAAACAATGAGCAGTTCTTC. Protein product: CASSDSPGKGNNEQFF.

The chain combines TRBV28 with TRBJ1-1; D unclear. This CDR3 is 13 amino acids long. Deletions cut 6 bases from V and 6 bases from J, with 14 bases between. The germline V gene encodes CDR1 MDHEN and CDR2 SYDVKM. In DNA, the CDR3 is TGTGCCAGCAGGAGGGTTGGGAGCCCTGAAGCTTTCTTT. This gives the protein CASRRVGSPEAFF.